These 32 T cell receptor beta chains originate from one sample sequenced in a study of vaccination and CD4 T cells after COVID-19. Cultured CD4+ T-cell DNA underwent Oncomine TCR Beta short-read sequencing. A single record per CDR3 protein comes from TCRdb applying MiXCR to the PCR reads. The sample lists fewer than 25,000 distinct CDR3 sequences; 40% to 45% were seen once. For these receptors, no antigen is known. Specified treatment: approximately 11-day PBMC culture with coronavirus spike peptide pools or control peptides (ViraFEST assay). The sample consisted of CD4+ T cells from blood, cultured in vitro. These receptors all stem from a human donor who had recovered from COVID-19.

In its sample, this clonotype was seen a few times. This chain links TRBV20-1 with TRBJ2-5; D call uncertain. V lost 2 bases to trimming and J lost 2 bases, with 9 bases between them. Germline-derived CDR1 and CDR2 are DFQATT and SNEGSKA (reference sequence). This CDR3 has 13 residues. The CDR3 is CSARPGHQETQYF. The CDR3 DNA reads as TGCAGTGCTAGACCAGGCCATCAAGAGACCCAGTACTTC.

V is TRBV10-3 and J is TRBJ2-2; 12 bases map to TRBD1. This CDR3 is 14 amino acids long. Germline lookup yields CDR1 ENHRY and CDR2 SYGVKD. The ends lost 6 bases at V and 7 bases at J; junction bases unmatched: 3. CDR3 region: CAIRGQGAIGELFF. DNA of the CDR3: TGTGCCATCAGGGGACAGGGGGCGATCGGGGAGCTGTTTTTT.

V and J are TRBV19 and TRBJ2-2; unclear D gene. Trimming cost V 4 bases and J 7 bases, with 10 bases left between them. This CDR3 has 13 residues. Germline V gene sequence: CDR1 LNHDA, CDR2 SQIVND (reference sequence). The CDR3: CASSTSRNGELFF. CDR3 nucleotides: TGTGCCAGTAGTACCTCGCGGAACGGGGAGCTGTTTTTT.

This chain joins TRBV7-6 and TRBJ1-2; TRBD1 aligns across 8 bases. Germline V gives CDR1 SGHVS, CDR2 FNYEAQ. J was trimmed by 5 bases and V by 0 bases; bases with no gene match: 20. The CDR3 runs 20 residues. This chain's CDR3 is CASSLAQGTGLLSRTYGYTF. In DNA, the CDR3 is TGTGCCAGCAGCTTAGCGCAGGGGACAGGTCTGCTCTCCCGAACGTATGGCTACACCTTC.

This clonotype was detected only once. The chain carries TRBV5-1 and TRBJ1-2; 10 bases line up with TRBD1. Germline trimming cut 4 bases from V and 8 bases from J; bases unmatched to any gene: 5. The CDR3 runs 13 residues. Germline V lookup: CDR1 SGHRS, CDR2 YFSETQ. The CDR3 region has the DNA TGCGCCAGCAGCCACGGGACAGGGGAGGGCTACACCTTC. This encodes CASSHGTGEGYTF.

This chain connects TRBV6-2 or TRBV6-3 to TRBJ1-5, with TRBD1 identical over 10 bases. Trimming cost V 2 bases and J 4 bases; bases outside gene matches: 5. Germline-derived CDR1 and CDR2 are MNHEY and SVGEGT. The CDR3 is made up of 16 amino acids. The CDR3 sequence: CASSYGTGVWNQPQHF. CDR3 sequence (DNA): TGTGCCAGCAGTTACGGGACAGGGGTATGGAATCAGCCCCAGCATTTT.

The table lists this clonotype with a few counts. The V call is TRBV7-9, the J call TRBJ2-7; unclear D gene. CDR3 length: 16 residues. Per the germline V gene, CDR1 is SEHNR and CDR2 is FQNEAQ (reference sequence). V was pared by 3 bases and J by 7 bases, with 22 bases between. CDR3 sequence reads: CASSFIGGGPPREQYF. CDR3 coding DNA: TGTGCCAGCAGCTTTATCGGCGGCGGTCCCCCTAGGGAGCAGTACTTC.

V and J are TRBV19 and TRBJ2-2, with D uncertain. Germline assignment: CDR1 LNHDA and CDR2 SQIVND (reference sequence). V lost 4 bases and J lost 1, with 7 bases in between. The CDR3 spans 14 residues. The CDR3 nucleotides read TGTGCCAGTAGTAAGACACAGAACACCGGGGAGCTGTTTTTT. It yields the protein CASSKTQNTGELFF.

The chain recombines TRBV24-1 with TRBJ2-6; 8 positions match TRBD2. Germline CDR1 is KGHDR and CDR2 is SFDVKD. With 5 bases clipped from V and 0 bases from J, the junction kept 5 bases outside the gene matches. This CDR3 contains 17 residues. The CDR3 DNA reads TGTGCCACCAGTGCACTAGCGGACAGCTCTGGGGCCAACGTCCTGACTTTC. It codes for CATSALADSSGANVLTF.

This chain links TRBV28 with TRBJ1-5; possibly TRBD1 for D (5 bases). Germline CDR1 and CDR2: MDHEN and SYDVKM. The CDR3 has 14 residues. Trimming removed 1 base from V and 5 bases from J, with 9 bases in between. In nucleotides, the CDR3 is TGTGCCAGCAGTTTATCCGGGACCTATCAGCCCCAGCATTTT. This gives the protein CASSLSGTYQPQHF.

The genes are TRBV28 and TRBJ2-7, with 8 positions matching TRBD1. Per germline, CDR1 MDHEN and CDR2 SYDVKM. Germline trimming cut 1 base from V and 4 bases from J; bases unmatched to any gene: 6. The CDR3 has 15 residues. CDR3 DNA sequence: TGTGCCAGCAGTTTATCCGGGACAGGTGGATACGAGCAGTACTTC. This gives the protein CASSLSGTGGYEQYF.

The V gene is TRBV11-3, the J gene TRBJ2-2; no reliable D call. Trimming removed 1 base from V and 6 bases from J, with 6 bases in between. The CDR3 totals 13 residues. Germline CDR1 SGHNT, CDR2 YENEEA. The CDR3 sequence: CASSLGGSGELFF. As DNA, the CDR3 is TGTGCCAGCAGCTTAGGGGGTTCCGGGGAGCTGTTTTTT.

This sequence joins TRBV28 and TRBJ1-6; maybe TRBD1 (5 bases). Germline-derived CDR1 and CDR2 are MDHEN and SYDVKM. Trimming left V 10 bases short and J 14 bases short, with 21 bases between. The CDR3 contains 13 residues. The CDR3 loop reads CATSKTVLNTLHF. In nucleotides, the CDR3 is TGTGCCACCTCCAAGACAGTCCTAAACACCCTCCACTTT.

The CDR3 loop reads CASGLASYEQYF. Written as DNA, the CDR3 is TGTGCTAGTGGTTTGGCCTCGTACGAGCAGTACTTC. V is TRBV12-5 and J is TRBJ2-7; D is ambiguous. The CDR3 covers 12 residues. V lost 1 base and J lost 4, with 5 bases in between. In germline, CDR1 is LGHNT, CDR2 FRNRAP.

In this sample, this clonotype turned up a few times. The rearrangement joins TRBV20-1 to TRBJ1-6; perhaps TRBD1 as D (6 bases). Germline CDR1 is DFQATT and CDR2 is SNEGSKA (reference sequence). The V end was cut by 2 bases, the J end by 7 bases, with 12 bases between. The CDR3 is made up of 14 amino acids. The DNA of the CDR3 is TGCAGTGCTAGATCCGGGGGCGGGAATTCACCCCTCCACTTT. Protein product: CSARSGGGNSPLHF.

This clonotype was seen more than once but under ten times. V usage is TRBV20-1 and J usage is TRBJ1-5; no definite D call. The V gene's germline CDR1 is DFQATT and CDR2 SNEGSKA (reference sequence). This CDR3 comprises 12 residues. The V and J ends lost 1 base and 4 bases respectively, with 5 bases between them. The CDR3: CSARGPNQPQHF. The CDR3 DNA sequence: TGCAGTGCTAGAGGCCCTAATCAGCCCCAGCATTTT.

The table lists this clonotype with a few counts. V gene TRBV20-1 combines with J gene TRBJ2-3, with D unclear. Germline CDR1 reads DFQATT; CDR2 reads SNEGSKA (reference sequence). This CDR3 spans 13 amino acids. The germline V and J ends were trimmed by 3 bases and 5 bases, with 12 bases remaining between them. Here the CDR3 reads CSASVPWVDTQYF. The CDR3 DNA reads TGCAGTGCTAGTGTTCCCTGGGTAGATACGCAGTATTTT.

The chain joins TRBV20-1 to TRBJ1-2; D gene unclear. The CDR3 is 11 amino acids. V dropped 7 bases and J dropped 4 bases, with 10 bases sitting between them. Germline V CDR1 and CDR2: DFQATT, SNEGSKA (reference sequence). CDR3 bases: TGCAGTGGAGGGTCTAGCTATGGCTACACCTTC. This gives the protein CSGGSSYGYTF.

In nucleotides, the CDR3 is TGTGCCAGTAGTTCCCGACAGGGGTTTAGTGAAAAACTGTTTTTT. Its translation: CASSSRQGFSEKLFF. This chain links TRBV19 with TRBJ1-4; TRBD1 agrees at 8 bases. The CDR3 has 15 residues. Germline CDR1 and CDR2: LNHDA and SQIVND (reference sequence). V was pared by 5 bases and J by 7 bases, with 9 bases of the junction left unmatched.

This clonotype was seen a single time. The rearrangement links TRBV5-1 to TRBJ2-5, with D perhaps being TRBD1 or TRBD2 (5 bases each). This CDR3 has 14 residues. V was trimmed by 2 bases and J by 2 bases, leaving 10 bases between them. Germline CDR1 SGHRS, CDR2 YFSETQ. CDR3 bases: TGCGCCAGCAGCTTACCGGGGCCACAAGAGACCCAGTACTTC. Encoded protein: CASSLPGPQETQYF.

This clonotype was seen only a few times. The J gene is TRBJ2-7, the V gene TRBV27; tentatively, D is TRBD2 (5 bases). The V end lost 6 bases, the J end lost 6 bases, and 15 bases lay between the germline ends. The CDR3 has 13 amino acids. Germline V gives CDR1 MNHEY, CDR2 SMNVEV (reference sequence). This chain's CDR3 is CASSSGGRSEQYF. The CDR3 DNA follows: TGTGCCAGCAGCTCAGGCGGGCGGTCCGAGCAGTACTTC.

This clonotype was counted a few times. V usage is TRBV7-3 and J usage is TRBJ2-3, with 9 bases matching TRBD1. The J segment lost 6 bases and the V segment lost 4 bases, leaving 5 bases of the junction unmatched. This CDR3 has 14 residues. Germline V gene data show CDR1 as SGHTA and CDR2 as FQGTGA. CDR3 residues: CASSSGQGFDTQYF. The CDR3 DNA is TGTGCCAGCAGCTCTGGACAGGGGTTTGATACGCAGTATTTT.

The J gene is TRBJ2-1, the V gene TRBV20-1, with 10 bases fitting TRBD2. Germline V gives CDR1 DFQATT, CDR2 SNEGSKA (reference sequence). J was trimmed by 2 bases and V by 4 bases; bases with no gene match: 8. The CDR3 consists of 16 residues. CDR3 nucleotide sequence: TGCAGTGCTAAGTCAACGAGCGGGGGGGCCTACAATGAGCAGTTCTTC. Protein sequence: CSAKSTSGGAYNEQFF.

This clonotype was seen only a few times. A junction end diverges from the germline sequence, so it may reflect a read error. The CDR3 DNA reads as TGCGCCAGCAGCCAGGGAGTGGAGGGTGGGAGAAATTTC. Amino acid sequence: CASSQGVEGGRNF. This rearrangement joins TRBV4-3 to TRBJ1-2; D is ambiguous. Per the germline V gene, CDR1 is LGHNA and CDR2 is YSLEER. The CDR3 loop spans 13 amino acids.

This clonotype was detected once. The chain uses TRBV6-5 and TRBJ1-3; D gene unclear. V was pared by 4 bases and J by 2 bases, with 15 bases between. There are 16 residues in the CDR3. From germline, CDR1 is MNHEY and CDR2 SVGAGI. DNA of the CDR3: TGTGCCAGCAGTTCCCTCACCCCTGTAGCTGGAAACACCATATATTTT. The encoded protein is CASSSLTPVAGNTIYF.

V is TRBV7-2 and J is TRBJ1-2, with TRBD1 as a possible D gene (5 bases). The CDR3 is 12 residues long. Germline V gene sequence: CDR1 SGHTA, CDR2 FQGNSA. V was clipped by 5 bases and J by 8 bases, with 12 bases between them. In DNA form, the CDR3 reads TGTGCCAGCAGCCGACAGATGTCGGGCTACACCTTC. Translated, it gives CASSRQMSGYTF.

CDR3 residues: CASSLIDTLGEQYF. CDR3 nucleotides: TGTGCCAGCAGCTTAATCGACACGCTGGGAGAGCAGTACTTC. The chain joins TRBV7-8 to TRBJ2-7; D not resolved. Germline CDR1 is SGHVS and CDR2 is FQNEAQ. Trimming left V 2 bases short and J 7 bases short, with 15 bases between. This CDR3 spans 14 amino acids.

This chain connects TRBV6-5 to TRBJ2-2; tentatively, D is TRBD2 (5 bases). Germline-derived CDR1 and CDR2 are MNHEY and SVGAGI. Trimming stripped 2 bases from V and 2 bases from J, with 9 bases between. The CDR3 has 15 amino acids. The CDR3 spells CASSYEGTNTGELFF. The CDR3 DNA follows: TGTGCCAGCAGTTACGAGGGTACAAACACCGGGGAGCTGTTTTTT.

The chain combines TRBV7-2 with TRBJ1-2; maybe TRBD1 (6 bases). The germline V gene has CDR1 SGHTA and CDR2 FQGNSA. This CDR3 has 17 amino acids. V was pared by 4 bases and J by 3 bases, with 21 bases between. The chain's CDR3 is CASSYGGGGGLYYGYTF. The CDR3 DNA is TGTGCCAGCAGCTATGGGGGAGGGGGGGGCTTATACTATGGCTACACCTTC. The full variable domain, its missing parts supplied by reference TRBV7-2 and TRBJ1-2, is GAGVSQSPSNKVTEKGKDVELRCDPISGHTALYWYRQSLGQGLEFLIYFQGNSAPDKSGLPSDRFSAERTGGSVSTLTIQRTQQEDSAVYLCASSYGGGGGLYYGYTFGSGTRLTVV.

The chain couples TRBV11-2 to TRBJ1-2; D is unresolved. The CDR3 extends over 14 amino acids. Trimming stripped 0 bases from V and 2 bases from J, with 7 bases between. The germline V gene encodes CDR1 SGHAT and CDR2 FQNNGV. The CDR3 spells CASSLERQNYGYTF. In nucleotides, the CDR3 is TGTGCCAGCAGCTTAGAAAGGCAGAACTATGGCTACACCTTC.

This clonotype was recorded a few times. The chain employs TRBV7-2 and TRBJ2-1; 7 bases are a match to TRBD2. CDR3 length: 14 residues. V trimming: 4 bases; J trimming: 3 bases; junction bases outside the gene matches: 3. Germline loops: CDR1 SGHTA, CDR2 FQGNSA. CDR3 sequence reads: CASSSRTSYNEQFF. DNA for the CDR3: TGTGCCAGCAGCTCGAGGACTAGCTACAATGAGCAGTTCTTC.

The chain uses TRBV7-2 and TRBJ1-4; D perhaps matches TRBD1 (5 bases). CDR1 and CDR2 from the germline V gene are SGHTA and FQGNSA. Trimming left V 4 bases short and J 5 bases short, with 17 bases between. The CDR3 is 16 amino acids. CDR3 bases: TGTGCCAGCAGCTCGCAAACGGGACGGAGAAATGAAAAACTGTTTTTT. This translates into CASSSQTGRRNEKLFF.